This passage covers 17 T cell receptor beta chains from one sample sequenced in a study of shared clonotypes between healthy human individuals. The assay was immunoSEQ multiplex PCR, and TCRdb's table has in-frame clones only and misses some. Of approximately 2,000,000 clones listed, roughly 92% are singletons. The sequenced sample was naive CD4+ T cells from PBMCs. Subset indicated: CD45RA+ positively selected. These receptors were collected from a man in his late teens or twenties in good health. Some clones in this sample may be carry-over from other donors' samples.

J is TRBJ2-1 and V is TRBV4-1, with 11 positions matching TRBD2. Germline V gene data show CDR1 as MGHRA and CDR2 as YSYEKL. The CDR3 runs 17 residues. The ends lost 1 base at V and 4 bases at J; junction bases unmatched: 6. The chain's CDR3 is CASSQVFSGGGYNEQFF. Here the CDR3 DNA reads TGCGCCAGCAGCCAAGTTTTTAGCGGGGGGGGATACAATGAGCAGTTCTTC.

V and J are TRBV27 and TRBJ2-5; the D gene is possibly TRBD1 (6 bases). The CDR3 is made up of 14 amino acids. V was cut by 5 bases and J by 1 base, with 11 bases left in between. Germline assignment: CDR1 MNHEY and CDR2 SMNVEV (reference sequence). CDR3 DNA: TGTGCCAGCAGTATCGGACAGAGCCAAGAGACCCAGTACTTC. This encodes CASSIGQSQETQYF.

The DNA for the CDR3 is TGTGCCAGCAGCTTAGGTCAGGGGGACTACGAGCAGTACTTC. Protein sequence: CASSLGQGDYEQYF. The chain employs TRBV11-3 and TRBJ2-7; TRBD1 agrees at 7 bases. V gave up 1 base and J gave up 3 bases; unmatched junction bases: 3. The germline gives CDR1 SGHNT, CDR2 YENEEA. The CDR3 loop spans 14 amino acids.

The chain uses TRBV27 and TRBJ1-2, with D possibly being TRBD1 (5 bases). Germline assignment: CDR1 MNHEY and CDR2 SMNVEV (reference sequence). V lost 6 bases and J 4 bases, leaving 18 bases between the germline ends. The CDR3 contains 15 residues. The CDR3 loop is CASSRTAGGSYGYTF. CDR3 bases: TGTGCCAGCAGCCGGACCGCCGGGGGGAGCTATGGCTACACCTTC.

This rearrangement joins TRBV28 to TRBJ1-4, with a possible D match to TRBD1 (5 bases). Trimming stripped 5 bases from V and 1 base from J, with 11 bases between. The germline gives CDR1 MDHEN, CDR2 SYDVKM. The CDR3 covers 15 residues. The CDR3 DNA follows: TGTGCCAGCAGTGTTACAGGTGTAACTAATGAAAAACTGTTTTTT. It codes for CASSVTGVTNEKLFF.

This rearrangement joins TRBV9 to TRBJ2-1; 9 nucleotides match TRBD2. CDR3 length equals 15 residues. V lost 2 bases, J lost 9 bases, and 9 bases stayed unmatched. CDR1 is SGDLS and CDR2 is YYNGEE in the germline V gene. CDR3 amino acids: CASSVLAGEGFEQFF. CDR3 in DNA: TGTGCCAGCAGCGTTTTAGCGGGAGAGGGGTTTGAGCAGTTCTTC.

This CDR3 reads CASSWMGQNTGELFF. The CDR3 nucleotides read TGTGCCAGCAGCTGGATGGGACAGAACACCGGGGAGCTGTTTTTT. This chain joins TRBV7-2 and TRBJ2-2; D is perhaps TRBD1 (6 bases). This CDR3 region has 15 residues. Per germline, CDR1 SGHTA and CDR2 FQGNSA. V was pared by 4 bases and J by 1 base, with 10 bases between.

With regard to this clone: In the same sample, other DNA sequences code for this CDR3. This chain uses TRBV9 with TRBJ2-5, with no clear D. Trimming cost V 2 bases and J 2 bases, with 7 bases left between them. This CDR3 comprises 13 residues. The germline CDR1 and CDR2 sequences are SGDLS and YYNGEE. DNA of the CDR3: TGTGCCAGCAGCGTCTACAGTCAAGAGACCCAGTACTTC. Its protein is CASSVYSQETQYF.

The chain has TRBV19 and TRBJ2-7; weak D call: TRBD2 (5 bases). Germline V gives CDR1 LNHDA, CDR2 SQIVND (reference sequence). This CDR3 region has 13 residues. V lost 7 bases and J 2 bases, leaving 12 bases between the germline ends. The CDR3 spells CASITGGPYEQYF. The DNA for the CDR3 is TGTGCCAGTATAACTGGAGGACCCTACGAGCAGTACTTC.

The chain is built from TRBV28 and TRBJ2-4; TRBD2 agrees at 8 bases. The CDR3 runs to 15 residues. The V gene's germline CDR1 is MDHEN and CDR2 SYDVKM. The J segment lost 4 bases and the V segment lost 7 bases, leaving 9 bases of the junction unmatched. The DNA for the CDR3 is TGTGCCAGCACATCAAGGAGACTAGCGAAAAACATTCAGTACTTC. This codes for CASTSRRLAKNIQYF.

In nucleotides, the CDR3 is TGTGCCAGCAGCTTAAAATCTACGGTGTCAGATACGCAGTATTTT. Translated, it gives CASSLKSTVSDTQYF. The chain uses TRBV7-8 and TRBJ2-3, with no clear D. The length of the CDR3 is 15 residues. V was pared by 2 bases and J by 4 bases, with 13 bases between. CDR1 and CDR2 from the germline V gene are SGHVS and FQNEAQ.

This clone was seen a handful of times. The chain has TRBV19 and TRBJ1-5; D gene ambiguous. The germline V gene encodes CDR1 LNHDA and CDR2 SQIVND (reference sequence). CDR3 length equals 15 residues. The V end lost 3 bases, the J end lost 2 bases, and 11 bases lay between the germline ends. The CDR3 DNA is TGTGCCAGTAGTATTAGTTGGGTACGCAATCAGCCCCAGCATTTT. The encoded protein is CASSISWVRNQPQHF.

This chain joins TRBV25-1 and TRBJ2-7, with 8 bases identical to TRBD1. Losses at the gene ends were 3 bases for V and 0 bases for J; bases not matched to a gene: 1. CDR3 length equals 14 residues. CDR1 is MGHDK and CDR2 is SYGVNS in the germline V gene. This chain's CDR3 is CASSDTGGSYEQYF. Here the CDR3 DNA reads TGTGCCAGCAGTGACACAGGGGGCTCCTACGAGCAGTACTTC.

CDR3 DNA: TGTGCCACCGGGGAGCGGGACGGGCAGTTCTTC. Protein sequence: CATGERDGQFF. The gene calls are TRBV10-3 and TRBJ2-1, with TRBD2 identical over 7 bases. With V trimmed by 10 bases and J by 12 bases, 9 bases remained unmatched. The CDR3 runs to 11 residues. The germline V gene has CDR1 ENHRY and CDR2 SYGVKD.

V and J are TRBV7-6 and TRBJ2-1; maybe TRBD1 (5 bases). V lost 5 bases and J lost 6, with 14 bases in between. Germline V gene sequence: CDR1 SGHVS, CDR2 FNYEAQ. CDR3 size: 14 residues. The CDR3 loop is CASSTKGYPNEQFF. As DNA, the CDR3 is TGTGCCAGCAGCACGAAGGGGTATCCCAATGAGCAGTTCTTC.

The rearrangement uses TRBV27 and TRBJ2-5; possibly TRBD1 or TRBD2 for D (6 bases each). CDR1 MNHEY and CDR2 SMNVEV come from the germline V gene (reference sequence). This CDR3 is built from 14 residues. V lost 4 bases, J lost 9 bases, and 18 bases lay in between. The CDR3 protein is CASSSQGGFGPQYF. The CDR3 DNA reads as TGTGCCAGCAGTTCACAGGGAGGCTTCGGCCCCCAGTACTTC.

V is TRBV30 and J is TRBJ2-6, with 7 bases that match TRBD1. The CDR3 covers 13 residues. The V segment lost 7 bases and the J segment 3 bases; nucleotides outside the gene matches: 3. Per the germline V gene, CDR1 is GTSNPN and CDR2 is SVGIG (reference sequence). CDR3 nucleotide sequence: TGTGCCTCACAGGGGCTTGGGGCCAACGTCCTGACTTTC. It is translated as CASQGLGANVLTF.